This passage covers 9 T cell receptor beta chains from one sample sequenced in a study of T cells in narcolepsy. Clones were sequenced by immunoSEQ multiplex PCR, and TCRdb holds only the in-frame ones, with some missing. The sample lists under 30,000 clones; about 80% were seen once. Sequenced input: CD45RA- memory CD4+ T cells from PBMCs. These receptor sequences come from a human donor with narcolepsy.

V usage is TRBV5-1 and J usage is TRBJ2-5; 11 nucleotides agree with TRBD2. The CDR3 contains 13 residues. CDR1 SGHRS and CDR2 YFSETQ come from the germline V gene. With V trimmed by 6 bases and J by 3 bases, 1 base remained unmatched. This CDR3 reads CASKLAGEETQYF. DNA for the CDR3: TGCGCCAGCAAACTAGCGGGGGAAGAGACCCAGTACTTC.

The table lists this clone with a few counts. V gene TRBV7-7 combines with J gene TRBJ2-1, with a tentative D call TRBD1 (5 bases). The CDR3 totals 17 residues. The ends were cut back, 5 bases at V and 6 bases at J, with 23 bases in the middle. Germline CDR1 and CDR2: SSHAT and FNYEAQ (reference sequence). Here the CDR3 DNA reads TGTGCCAGCAGCGTACGTTCACGGATTCAGGGCTCCAATGAGCAGTTCTTC. Translating it yields CASSVRSRIQGSNEQFF.

The chain employs TRBV5-1 and TRBJ1-1; tentatively, D is TRBD1 (6 bases). CDR3 length: 16 residues. Germline V gene sequence: CDR1 SGHRS, CDR2 YFSETQ. The V end was cut by 0 bases, the J end by 2 bases, with 14 bases between. Here the CDR3 DNA reads TGCGCCAGCAGCTTGGACCCCTCGGGGGCCAACACTGAAGCTTTCTTT. This sequence encodes CASSLDPSGANTEAFF.

The rearrangement links TRBV6-1 to TRBJ1-5; D ambiguous. The CDR3 is made up of 15 amino acids. Trimming removed 6 bases from V and 0 bases from J, with 12 bases in between. Germline CDR1 is MNHNS and CDR2 is SASEGT. This CDR3 is CASRLSASSNQPQHF. The DNA of the CDR3 is TGTGCCAGCAGGTTGTCTGCTTCTAGCAATCAGCCCCAGCATTTT.

This clone came up once. V is TRBV6-5 and J is TRBJ2-5, with 8 bases identical to TRBD1. Judging by the DNA end, TRBJ2-7 fits better; the J call may be wrong. The CDR3 has 16 residues. Germline V gene lookup returns CDR1 MNHEY and CDR2 SVGAGI. The CDR3 region has the DNA TGTGCCAGCAGTTATTCCAGGGGGCGACTCCGATACGAGCAGTACTTC. It encodes CASSYSRGRLRYEQYF.

The chain combines TRBV28 with TRBJ2-2; D is perhaps TRBD1 or TRBD2 (5 bases each). Germline V gives CDR1 MDHEN, CDR2 SYDVKM. Trimming took off 1 base at V and 6 bases at J, with 9 bases between the two ends. The CDR3 has 14 amino acids. CDR3: CASSLFRGSGELFF. The CDR3 DNA sequence: TGTGCCAGCAGTTTATTCCGGGGCTCCGGGGAGCTGTTTTTT. The full variable domain, its missing parts supplied by reference TRBV28 and TRBJ2-2, is DVKVTQSSRYLVKRTGEKVFLECVQDMDHENMFWYRQDPGLGLRLIYFSYDVKMKEKGDIPEGYSVSREKKERFSLILESASTNQTSMYLCASSLFRGSGELFFGEGSRLTVL.

This clone has more than one count but fewer than ten. The V and J genes are TRBV19 and TRBJ1-2, with D perhaps matching TRBD1 (6 bases). V lost 5 bases and J lost 2, with 12 bases in between. Germline CDR1 reads LNHDA; CDR2 reads SQIVND (reference sequence). This CDR3 has 14 amino acids. The CDR3 reads CASSSQGKNYGYTF. CDR3 sequence (DNA): TGTGCCAGTAGTTCTCAGGGGAAAAACTATGGCTACACCTTC.

The rearrangement uses TRBV19 and TRBJ1-3, with D possibly TRBD1 on 5 matching bases. The CDR3 has 16 residues. Between the trimmed V and J ends, which lost 5 bases and 0 bases, there was a span of 14 bases. Germline values: CDR1 LNHDA, CDR2 SQIVND (reference sequence). CDR3 residues: CASSYRQTDSGNTIYF. The DNA for the CDR3 is TGTGCCAGTAGTTACCGGCAGACAGACTCTGGAAACACCATATATTTT.

The V call is TRBV10-3, the J call TRBJ1-1, with 8 positions matching TRBD1. Germline lookup yields CDR1 ENHRY and CDR2 SYGVKD. The CDR3 length is 12 residues. J gave up 7 bases and V 10 bases, and 8 bases lay outside the gene matches. The CDR3, as DNA: TGTGCCAGCTTACCCGGGACAGGTGAAGCTTTCTTT. It is translated as CASLPGTGEAFF.